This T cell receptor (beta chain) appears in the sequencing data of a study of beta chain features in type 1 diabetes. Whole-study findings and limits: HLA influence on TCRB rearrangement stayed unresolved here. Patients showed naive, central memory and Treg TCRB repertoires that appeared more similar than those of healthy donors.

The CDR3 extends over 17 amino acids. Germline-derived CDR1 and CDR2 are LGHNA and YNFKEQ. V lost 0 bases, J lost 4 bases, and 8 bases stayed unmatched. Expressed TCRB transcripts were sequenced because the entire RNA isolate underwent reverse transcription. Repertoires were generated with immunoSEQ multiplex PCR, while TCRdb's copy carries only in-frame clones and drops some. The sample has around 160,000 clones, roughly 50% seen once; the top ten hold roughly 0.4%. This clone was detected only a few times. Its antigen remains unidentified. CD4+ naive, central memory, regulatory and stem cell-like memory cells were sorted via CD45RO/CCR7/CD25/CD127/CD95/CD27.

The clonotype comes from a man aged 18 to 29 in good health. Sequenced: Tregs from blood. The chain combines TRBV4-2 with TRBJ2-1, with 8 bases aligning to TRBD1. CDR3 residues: CASSQDRGRRGYNEQFF. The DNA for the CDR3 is TGTGCCAGCAGCCAAGACAGGGGGCGTAGAGGATACAATGAGCAGTTCTTC.